This T cell receptor (beta chain) was documented in a study of control samples from healthy donors and cancer patients (TCRdb year 2020). Library generation was performed with the immunoSEQ multiplex PCR assay. TCRdb took over this immuneACCESS table, retaining in-frame rearrangements with V and J assigned. Such tables are incomplete; in checked studies, under half of the missing clones stem from an unresolved V gene, and the remainder is unexplained. Across this sample there are over 150,000 clones, with just under 95% seen only once. Around 6.2% of the sample goes to the ten largest clones. A word on this clone: No cognate antigen has been identified for it. No per-base quality is available; no much larger clone lies one base away.

This clonotype was obtained from a man between 35 and 55 years old in good health. Sequences were obtained from blood.

The CDR3 corresponds to CASSISLSYTQPQHF. The DNA sequence is given as TGTGCCAGTAGTATCTCCCTTAGCTATACTCAGCCCCAGCATTTT. The chain links TRBV19 with TRBJ1-5, with no confident D gene call. CDR1 LNHDA and CDR2 SQIVND were looked up in the germline V gene (reference sequence). V drops 3 bases and J drops 6 bases, leaving 15 bases in between. Spanning cysteine to phenylalanine, the CDR3 consists of 15 amino acids. Only the CDR3 part of the read is kept: 45 bases, read in frame from the first base.